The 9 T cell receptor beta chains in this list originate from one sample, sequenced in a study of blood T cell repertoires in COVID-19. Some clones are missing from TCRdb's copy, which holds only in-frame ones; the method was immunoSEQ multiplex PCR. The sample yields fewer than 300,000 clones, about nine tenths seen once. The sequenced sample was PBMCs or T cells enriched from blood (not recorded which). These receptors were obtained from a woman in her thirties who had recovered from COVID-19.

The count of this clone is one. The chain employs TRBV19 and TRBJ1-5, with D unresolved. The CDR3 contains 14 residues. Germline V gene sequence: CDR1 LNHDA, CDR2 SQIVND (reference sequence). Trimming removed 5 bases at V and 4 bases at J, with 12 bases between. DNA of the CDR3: TGTGCCAGTAGTCCCGCCGCGAGAAATCAGCCCCAGCATTTT. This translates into CASSPAARNQPQHF.

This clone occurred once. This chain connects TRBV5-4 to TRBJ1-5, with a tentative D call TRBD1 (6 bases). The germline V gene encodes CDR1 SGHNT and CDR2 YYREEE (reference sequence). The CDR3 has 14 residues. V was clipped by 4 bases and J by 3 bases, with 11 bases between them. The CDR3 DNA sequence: TGTGCCAGCAGCGACCAGGGGAACAATCAGCCCCAGCATTTT. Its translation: CASSDQGNNQPQHF.

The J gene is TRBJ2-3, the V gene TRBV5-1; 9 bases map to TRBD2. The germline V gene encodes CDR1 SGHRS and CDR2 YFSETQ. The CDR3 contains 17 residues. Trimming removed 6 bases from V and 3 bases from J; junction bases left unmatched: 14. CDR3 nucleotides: TGCGCCAGCATCCAAGATAGCGGGAGTAATCCGACAGATACGCAGTATTTT. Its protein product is CASIQDSGSNPTDTQYF.

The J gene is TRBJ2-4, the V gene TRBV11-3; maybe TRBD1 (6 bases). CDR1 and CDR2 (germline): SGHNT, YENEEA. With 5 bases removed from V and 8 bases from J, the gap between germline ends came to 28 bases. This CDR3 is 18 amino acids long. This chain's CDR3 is CASSPTRPPWGLEDIQYF. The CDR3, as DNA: TGTGCCAGCAGCCCTACCCGTCCTCCTTGGGGGCTTGAGGACATTCAGTACTTC.

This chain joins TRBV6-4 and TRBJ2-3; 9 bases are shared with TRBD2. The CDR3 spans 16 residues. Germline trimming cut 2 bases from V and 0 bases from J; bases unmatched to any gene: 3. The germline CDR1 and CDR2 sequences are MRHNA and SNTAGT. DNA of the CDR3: TGTGCCAGCAGTGACGAAGCGGGAGGTAGCACAGATACGCAGTATTTT. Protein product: CASSDEAGGSTDTQYF.

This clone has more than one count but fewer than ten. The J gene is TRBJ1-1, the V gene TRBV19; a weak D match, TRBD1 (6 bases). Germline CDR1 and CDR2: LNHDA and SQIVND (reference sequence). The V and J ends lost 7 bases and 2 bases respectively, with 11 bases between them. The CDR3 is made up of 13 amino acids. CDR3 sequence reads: CASTRDTNTEAFF. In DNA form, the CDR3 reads TGTGCCAGTACCCGGGACACCAACACTGAAGCTTTCTTT.

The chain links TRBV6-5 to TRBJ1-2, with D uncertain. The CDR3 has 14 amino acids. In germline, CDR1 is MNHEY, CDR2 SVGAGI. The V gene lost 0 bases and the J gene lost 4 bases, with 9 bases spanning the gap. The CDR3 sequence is CASSYSTDLYGYTF. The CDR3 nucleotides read TGTGCCAGCAGTTACTCTACAGACCTCTATGGCTACACCTTC.

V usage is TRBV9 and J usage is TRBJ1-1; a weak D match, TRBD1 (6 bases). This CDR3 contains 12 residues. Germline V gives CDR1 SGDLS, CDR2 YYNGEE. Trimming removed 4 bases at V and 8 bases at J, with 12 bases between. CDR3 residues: CASSLDSKEAFF. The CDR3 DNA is TGTGCCAGCAGCTTGGACAGTAAGGAAGCTTTCTTT.

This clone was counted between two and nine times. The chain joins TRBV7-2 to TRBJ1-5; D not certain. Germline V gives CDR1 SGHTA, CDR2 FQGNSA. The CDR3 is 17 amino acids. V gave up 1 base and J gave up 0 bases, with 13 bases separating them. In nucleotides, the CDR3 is TGTGCCAGCAGCTTAGTGGGCAGACCCAGTAGCAATCAGCCCCAGCATTTT. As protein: CASSLVGRPSSNQPQHF.